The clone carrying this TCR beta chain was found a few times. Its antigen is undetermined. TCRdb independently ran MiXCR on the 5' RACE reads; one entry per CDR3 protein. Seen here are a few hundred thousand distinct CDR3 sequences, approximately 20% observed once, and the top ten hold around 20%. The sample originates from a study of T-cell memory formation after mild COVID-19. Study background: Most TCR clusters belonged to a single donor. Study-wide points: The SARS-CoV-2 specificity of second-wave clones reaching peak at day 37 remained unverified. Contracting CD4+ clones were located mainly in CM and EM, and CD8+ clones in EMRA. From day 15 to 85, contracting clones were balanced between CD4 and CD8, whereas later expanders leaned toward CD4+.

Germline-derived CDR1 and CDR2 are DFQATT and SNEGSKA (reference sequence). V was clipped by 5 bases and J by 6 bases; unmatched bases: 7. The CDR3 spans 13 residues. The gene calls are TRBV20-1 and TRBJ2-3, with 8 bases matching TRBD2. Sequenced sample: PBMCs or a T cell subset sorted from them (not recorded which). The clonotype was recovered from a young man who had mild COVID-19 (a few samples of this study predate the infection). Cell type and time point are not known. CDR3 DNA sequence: TGCAGTGCTCGGGGGGGCATTAAGGATACGCAGTATTTT. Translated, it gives CSARGGIKDTQYF.